These T cell receptor beta chains were read from a single sample in a study of technical replicates of blood from four donors. The repertoire was sequenced with immunoSEQ multiplex PCR; TCRdb's copy has only in-frame clones and lacks some. The data show 65,000 to 95,000 clones, roughly 94% seen once. The source material was T cells isolated from PBMCs. The receptors were sampled from a human donor in good health. The CDR3 runs from the conserved cysteine through the conserved F or W. Each record gives: V gene, D gene, J gene, CDR3 protein. A D gene is named only where the DNA matches it firmly.

TRBV25-1	-	TRBJ1-2	CASSESFLNYGYTF
TRBV7-2	TRBD2	TRBJ2-1	CASTQSSGSSYNEQFF
TRBV7-3	-	TRBJ2-1	CASSLSREFINEQFF
TRBV4-3	TRBD1	TRBJ1-4	CASSQDGTGENEKLFF
TRBV6-4	-	TRBJ1-5	CASSAGFNQPQHF
TRBV7-7	-	TRBJ2-5	CASSPSLLETQYF
TRBV7-9	-	TRBJ2-7	CASRSTVNREGDYEQYF
TRBV4-2	TRBD2	TRBJ2-7	CASSQDLAGIFEQYF
TRBV7-9	TRBD2	TRBJ2-3	CASRPPSGRLADTQYF
TRBV5-6	TRBD1	TRBJ1-2	CASSLPGQGPGGYTF
TRBV7-9	TRBD1	TRBJ1-5	CASSLEGDSDQHF
TRBV10-3	TRBD1	TRBJ2-5	CAISESGQGGRETQYF
TRBV30	TRBD1	TRBJ1-5	CAWSRTTGVGQPQHF
TRBV10-2	-	TRBJ1-2	CASSELQGPPFGYTF
TRBV2	TRBD1	TRBJ1-5	CASSDYQGEGNQPQHF
TRBV4-2	-	TRBJ2-1	CASSQDRILYNEQFF
TRBV9	TRBD1	TRBJ2-3	CASSVGTGNTDTQYF
TRBV30	-	TRBJ1-2	CAWSATAYGYTF
TRBV28	-	TRBJ1-1	CASSLQGWVGTEAFF
TRBV6-1	-	TRBJ2-3	CASSERLRGIDTQYF
TRBV4-3	TRBD2	TRBJ2-1	CASSQGRDYPSYNEQFF
TRBV19	-	TRBJ2-7	CASSIDITYEQYF
TRBV2	TRBD1	TRBJ2-3	CASSDMDRGTDTQYF
TRBV27	TRBD2	TRBJ2-5	CASSFSGRETQYF
TRBV4-2	-	TRBJ2-1	CASSQGGGKTNEQFF
TRBV4-3	TRBD1	TRBJ1-5	CASSQEVPGQGNQPQHF
TRBV7-9	TRBD1	TRBJ1-2	CASRRTGTNYGYTF
TRBV2	-	TRBJ1-1	CASRAKTLREAFF
TRBV30	-	TRBJ2-7	CAWTYAGTYEQYF
TRBV28	-	TRBJ1-5	CASSILQGEGYSNQPQHF
TRBV2	TRBD2	TRBJ2-7	CASSNRLADYEQYF
TRBV28	-	TRBJ2-1	CASSTYYNEQFF
TRBV28	TRBD1	TRBJ1-5	CASSEGTGPQHF
TRBV30	TRBD1	TRBJ2-7	CAWSAPGQGSHPGLYEQYF
TRBV6-5	-	TRBJ1-1	CASSYSGGITEAFF